This TCR beta chain was sequenced during a study of T cells in Graves' hyperthyroidism and ophthalmopathy. Study results and limitations: A median approximately 6.8 months before onset, the model predicted ophthalmopathy. Blood also showed most of the thyroid clonotypes that were expanded above 0.001.

Over 18 months, lack of ophthalmopathy progression marked Graves' hyperthyroidism as stable. The diagnoses drew upon clinical symptoms, serum thyroxine and TRAb, thyroid ultrasound and orbital computed tomography. The CDR3 runs 14 residues. Germline CDR1 is SGHAT and CDR2 is FQNNGV. The ends were cut back, 11 bases at V and 0 bases at J, with 17 bases in the middle. Amplified TCR beta CDR3 regions came from RNA transcripts. RT-PCR in the first round (using the HTBI primer set) targeted the TCR CDR3. TCRdb reprocessed the multiplex PCR reads with MiXCR, giving one entry per CDR3 protein. The sample records some 400,000 distinct CDR3 sequences, about 14% being singletons. For this clonotype: The antigen is undetermined.

The receptor was isolated from a woman aged 60-75 years with Graves' hyperthyroidism. The chain is built from TRBV11-2 and TRBJ2-7; D assignment may be TRBD1 or TRBD2 (7 bases each). Source material: blood. CDR3 residues: CACRDSGTSYEQYF. DNA for the CDR3: TGTGCCTGCCGGGACAGCGGGACCTCCTACGAGCAGTACTTC.